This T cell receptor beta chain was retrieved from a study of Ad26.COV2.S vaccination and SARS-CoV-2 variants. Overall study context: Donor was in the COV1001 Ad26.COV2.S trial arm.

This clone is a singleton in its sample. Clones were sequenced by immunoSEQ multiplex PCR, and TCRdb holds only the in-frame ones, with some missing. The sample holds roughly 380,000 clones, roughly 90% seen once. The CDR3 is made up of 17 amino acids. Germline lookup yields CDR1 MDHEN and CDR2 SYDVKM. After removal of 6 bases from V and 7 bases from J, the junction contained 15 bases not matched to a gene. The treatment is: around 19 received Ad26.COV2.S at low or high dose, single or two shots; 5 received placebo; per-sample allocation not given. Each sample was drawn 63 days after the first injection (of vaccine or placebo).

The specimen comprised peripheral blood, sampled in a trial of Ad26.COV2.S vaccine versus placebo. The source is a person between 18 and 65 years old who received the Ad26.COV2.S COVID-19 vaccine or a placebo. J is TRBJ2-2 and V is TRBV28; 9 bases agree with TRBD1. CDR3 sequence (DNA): TGTGCCAGCAGCTTAAGGGCCCGAACAGGGGGCTTCGGGGAGCTGTTTTTT. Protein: CASSLRARTGGFGELFF.